This is a list of T cell receptor beta chains from one sample in a study of shared clonotypes between healthy human individuals. Sequencing used immunoSEQ multiplex PCR; TCRdb keeps in-frame clones, though not all of them. This table holds roughly 1,100,000 clones, approximately 72% found once. Sequencing was carried out using memory CD4+ T cells sorted from blood. The source of these receptors is a man aged 18 to 35 in good health. Each CDR3 is given with its conserved first and last residue. Each record gives: CDR3 length, D gene, J gene, V gene, clone size, CDR3 DNA, CDR3 protein. A D gene is named only where the DNA matches it firmly. The size entry is marked missing in some rows and otherwise reads once, few, many or a size class.

16	-	TRBJ2-3	TRBV5-1	-	TGCGCCAGCAGCTCTACTGGGGGCCTAAGCACAGATACGCAGTATTTT	CASSSTGGLSTDTQYF
12	-	TRBJ2-1	TRBV30	-	TGTGCCTGGAGTCCTAACCTTGGGGAGCAGTTCTTC	CAWSPNLGEQFF
17	TRBD1	TRBJ1-5	TRBV5-6	-	TGTGCCAGCAGCTCAGACAGGGGGCGCGTCGAGGCTCAGCCCCAGCATTTT	CASSSDRGRVEAQPQHF
13	TRBD1	TRBJ1-3	TRBV28	-	TGTGCCAGCAGTCCTACAGGGGTGGGCACCATATATTTT	CASSPTGVGTIYF
12	TRBD1	TRBJ1-1	TRBV29-1	-	TGCAGCGTTCGACAGGGGGATACTGAAGCTTTCTTT	CSVRQGDTEAFF
15	TRBD1	TRBJ2-5	TRBV5-4	-	TGTGCCAGCAGCTTGGGGGGACAGGGGAGTGAGACCCAGTACTTC	CASSLGGQGSETQYF
15	TRBD2	TRBJ2-5	TRBV18	-	TGTGCCAGCTCACCCGGGACTAGCGGTAAAGAGACCCAGTACTTC	CASSPGTSGKETQYF
15	TRBD1	TRBJ1-1	TRBV30	few	TGTGCCTGGAAACGAAGGACAGGAACGAACACTGAAGCTTTCTTT	CAWKRRTGTNTEAFF
14	-	TRBJ2-5	TRBV25-1	-	TGTGCCAGCAGCCCGTTGGGGGGCAAGGAGACCCAGTACTTC	CASSPLGGKETQYF
17	TRBD1	TRBJ1-1	TRBV6-1	-	TGTGCCAGCAGTGGACAGGGGGCGTGGTCGGAGGGCACTGAAGCTTTCTTT	CASSGQGAWSEGTEAFF
14	-	TRBJ1-3	TRBV7-8	-	TGTGCCAGCAGCGCACAAGACTCTGGAAACACCATATATTTT	CASSAQDSGNTIYF
15	TRBD2	TRBJ2-1	TRBV6-4	-	TGTGCCAGCAGTCCTTCTAGCGGGAAGCGCAATGAGCAGTTCTTC	CASSPSSGKRNEQFF
12	-	TRBJ2-7	TRBV5-1	-	TGCGCCAGCAGCTTGGGAGATTACGAGCAGTACTTC	CASSLGDYEQYF
16	TRBD2	TRBJ2-7	TRBV6-5	-	TGTGCCAGCAGTTACGCCTTAGCGGGAGTCTCCTACGAGCAGTACTTC	CASSYALAGVSYEQYF
16	-	TRBJ2-3	TRBV7-3	-	TGTGCCAGCGCATTGGGTGGGACGGGCAACACAGATACGCAGTATTTT	CASALGGTGNTDTQYF
15	TRBD1	TRBJ1-2	TRBV5-1	once	TGCGCCAGCAGCTTGATCCAGGGGGGAGTCTATGGCTACACCTTC	CASSLIQGGVYGYTF
14	-	TRBJ2-3	TRBV5-1	few	TGCGCCAGCAGCCAGGGCAGGAGCACAGATACGCAGTATTTT	CASSQGRSTDTQYF
15	-	TRBJ2-1	TRBV25-1	-	TGTGCCAGCAGTGAATATTACGGGTCCCACAATGAGCAGTTCTTC	CASSEYYGSHNEQFF
14	-	TRBJ1-6	TRBV11-2	-	TGTGCCAGCAGCTTACCCCCCCAGGTTAGGGGCCTCCACTTT	CASSLPPQVRGLHF
15	-	TRBJ2-7	TRBV21-1	-	TGTGCCAGCAGATGGCGACGGTCCGTTCTCTACGAGCAGTACTTC	CASRWRRSVLYEQYF
15	-	TRBJ2-2	TRBV5-1	-	TGCGCCAGCAGCCCGGGACAAACGAACACCGGGGAGCTGTTTTTT	CASSPGQTNTGELFF
16	-	TRBJ1-6	TRBV5-1	few	TGCGCCAGCAGCCCGGACGTCCGCTCCTATAATTCACCCCTCCACTTT	CASSPDVRSYNSPLHF
14	-	TRBJ1-2	TRBV5-4	-	TGTGCCAGCAGCTTCACCGACAAGAACTATGGCTACACCTTC	CASSFTDKNYGYTF
17	-	TRBJ2-6	TRBV18	-	TGTGCCAGCTCAGTCAACAGGCATAACTCTGGGGCCAACGTCCTGACTTTC	CASSVNRHNSGANVLTF